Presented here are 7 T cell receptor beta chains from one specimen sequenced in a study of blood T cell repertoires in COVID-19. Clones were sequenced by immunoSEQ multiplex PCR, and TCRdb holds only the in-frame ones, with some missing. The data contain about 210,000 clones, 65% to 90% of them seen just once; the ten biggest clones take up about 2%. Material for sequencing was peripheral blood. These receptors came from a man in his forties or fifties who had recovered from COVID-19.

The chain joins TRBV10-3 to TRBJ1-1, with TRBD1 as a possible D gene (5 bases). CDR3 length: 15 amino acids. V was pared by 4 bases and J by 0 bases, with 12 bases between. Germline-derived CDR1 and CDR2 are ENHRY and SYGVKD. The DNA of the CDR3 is TGTGCCATCAGTGGTGGGGCCGGCATGAACACTGAAGCTTTCTTT. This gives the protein CAISGGAGMNTEAFF.

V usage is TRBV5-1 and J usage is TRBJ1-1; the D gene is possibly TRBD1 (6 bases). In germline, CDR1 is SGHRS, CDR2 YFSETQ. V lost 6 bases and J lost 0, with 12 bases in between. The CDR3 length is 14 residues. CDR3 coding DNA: TGCGCCAGCACTCCGGACAGCATGAACACTGAAGCTTTCTTT. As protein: CASTPDSMNTEAFF.

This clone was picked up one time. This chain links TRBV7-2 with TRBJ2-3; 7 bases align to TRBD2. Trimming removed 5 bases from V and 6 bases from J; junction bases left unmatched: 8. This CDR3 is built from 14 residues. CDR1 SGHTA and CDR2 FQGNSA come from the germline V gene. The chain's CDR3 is CASSLGGSEDTQYF. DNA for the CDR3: TGTGCCAGCAGCCTTGGCGGGAGTGAGGATACGCAGTATTTT.

The CDR3 sequence: CAWSFLGEELFF. The CDR3 DNA reads as TGTGCCTGGAGTTTTCTCGGGGAGGAACTGTTTTTT. The J gene is TRBJ1-4, the V gene TRBV30; D uncertain. There are 12 residues in the CDR3. Germline-derived CDR1 and CDR2 are GTSNPN and SVGIG (reference sequence). The V and J ends lost 2 bases and 12 bases respectively, with 13 bases between them.

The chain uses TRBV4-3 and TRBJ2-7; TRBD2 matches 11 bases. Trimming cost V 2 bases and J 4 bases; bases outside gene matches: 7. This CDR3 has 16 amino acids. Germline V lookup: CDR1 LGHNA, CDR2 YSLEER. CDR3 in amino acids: CASSQLASGRWYEQYF. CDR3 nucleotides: TGCGCCAGCAGCCAACTAGCTAGCGGGAGGTGGTACGAGCAGTACTTC.

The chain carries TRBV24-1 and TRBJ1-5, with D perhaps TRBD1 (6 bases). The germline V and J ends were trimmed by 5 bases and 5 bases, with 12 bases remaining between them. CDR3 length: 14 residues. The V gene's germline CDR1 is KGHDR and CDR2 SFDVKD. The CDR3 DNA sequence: TGTGCCACCAGTGCGTCGGACAGCTATCAGCCCCAGCATTTT. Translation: CATSASDSYQPQHF.

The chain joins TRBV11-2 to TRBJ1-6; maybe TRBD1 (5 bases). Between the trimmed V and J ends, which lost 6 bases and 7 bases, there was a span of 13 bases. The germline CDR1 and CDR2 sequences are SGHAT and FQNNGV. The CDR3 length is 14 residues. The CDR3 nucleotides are TGTGCCAGCAGGAAGGGGCCGCAAAATTCACCCCTCCACTTT. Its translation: CASRKGPQNSPLHF.